This is a list of T cell receptor beta chains from one sample in a study. A single record per CDR3 protein comes from TCRdb applying MiXCR to the RT-PCR reads. The sample yields about 680,000 distinct CDR3 sequences, approximately 15% seen once. Sequenced input: memory CD4+ T cells from blood. The source is a female donor in good health, serving as a healthy control. The CDR3 runs from the conserved cysteine through the conserved F or W. The D gene is left open where the match is weak. Not all rows give a size; the values are once, few, many and, for expanded clones, a class.

d_gene: NA
abundance: once
j_gene: TRBJ1-4
v_gene: TRBV7-9
CDR3nt: TGTGCCAGCAGCCCCTATTGTGAAAAACTGTTTTTT
CDR3aa: CASSPYCEKLFF

d_gene: TRBD2
abundance: NA
j_gene: TRBJ2-1
v_gene: TRBV27
CDR3nt: TGTGCCAGCAGTTTATATATTGATGTTAGCGGGGGACCGAAGCAACAGTTCTTC
CDR3aa: CASSLYIDVSGGPKQQFF

d_gene: NA
abundance: few
j_gene: TRBJ2-1
v_gene: TRBV18
CDR3nt: TGTGCCAGCTCACCACCGAACCTCGGACACGTCAGGAATGAGCAGTTCTTC
CDR3aa: CASSPPNLGHVRNEQFF

d_gene: NA
abundance: many
j_gene: TRBJ1-1
v_gene: TRBV5-1
CDR3nt: TGCGCCAGCAGCTTGGCCGGGGTATCTGGCACTGAAGCTTTCTTT
CDR3aa: CASSLAGVSGTEAFF

d_gene: NA
abundance: NA
j_gene: TRBJ2-1
v_gene: TRBV6-2/TRBV6-3
CDR3nt: TGTGCCAGCAGTGGGCGGGACTTCTACAATGAGCAGTTCTTC
CDR3aa: CASSGRDFYNEQFF

d_gene: NA
abundance: few
j_gene: TRBJ2-7
v_gene: TRBV18
CDR3nt: TGTGCCAGCTCACCCCCCCATGAGGGGCGCGAGCAGTACTTC
CDR3aa: CASSPPHEGREQYF

d_gene: TRBD2
abundance: few
j_gene: TRBJ2-5
v_gene: TRBV28
CDR3nt: TGTGCCAGCAGTCCGGGGGGGCTGCGGGAGACCCAGTACTTC
CDR3aa: CASSPGGLRETQYF

d_gene: NA
abundance: NA
j_gene: TRBJ1-1
v_gene: TRBV7-2
CDR3nt: TGTGCCAGCAGCTTACGGAGGGGCGGTGGTGCTTTCTTT
CDR3aa: CASSLRRGGGAFF

d_gene: NA
abundance: NA
j_gene: TRBJ2-5
v_gene: TRBV20-1
CDR3nt: TGCAGTGCTAGATTTGGGACTTCAAAGGAGACCCAGTACTTC
CDR3aa: CSARFGTSKETQYF

d_gene: NA
abundance: few
j_gene: TRBJ2-7
v_gene: TRBV6-1
CDR3nt: TGTGCCAGCGATCTCCAGGGGACCTCCGAATCCTACGAGCAGTACTTC
CDR3aa: CASDLQGTSESYEQYF

d_gene: NA
abundance: few
j_gene: TRBJ2-2
v_gene: TRBV6-2/TRBV6-3
CDR3nt: TGTGCCAGCAGTTTCAGGAGTGATATCGGGGAGCTGTTTTTT
CDR3aa: CASSFRSDIGELFF

d_gene: TRBD1
abundance: NA
j_gene: TRBJ2-1
v_gene: TRBV11-3
CDR3nt: TGTGCCAGCAGCCGAACAGGGGGCTTGGAGCAGTTCTTC
CDR3aa: CASSRTGGLEQFF

d_gene: TRBD1
abundance: NA
j_gene: TRBJ1-6
v_gene: TRBV5-8
CDR3nt: TGTGCCAGCAGCTTGTTCCAGGGGGGATGGAATTCACCCCTCCACTTT
CDR3aa: CASSLFQGGWNSPLHF

d_gene: NA
abundance: few
j_gene: TRBJ1-5
v_gene: TRBV7-2
CDR3nt: TGTGCCAGCAGCTTAGGGAGCCCTAATCAGCCCCAGCATTTT
CDR3aa: CASSLGSPNQPQHF

d_gene: TRBD2
abundance: many
j_gene: TRBJ2-2
v_gene: TRBV12-3/TRBV12-4
CDR3nt: TGTGCCAGCAGTGCGCGGGACTACCCACCCGGGGAGCTGTTTTTT
CDR3aa: CASSARDYPPGELFF

d_gene: TRBD1
abundance: many
j_gene: TRBJ2-5
v_gene: TRBV20-1
CDR3nt: TGCAGTGCGCACAGGCCGGGACAGGCCAAAGAGACCCAGTACTTC
CDR3aa: CSAHRPGQAKETQYF

d_gene: NA
abundance: NA
j_gene: TRBJ2-1
v_gene: TRBV9
CDR3nt: TGTGCCAGCAGCGAACGGGTTAACTCCTACAATGAGCAGTTCTTC
CDR3aa: CASSERVNSYNEQFF

d_gene: NA
abundance: NA
j_gene: TRBJ1-5
v_gene: TRBV20-1
CDR3nt: TGCAGTGCTATTGGCAACGGGCAGCCCCAGCATTTT
CDR3aa: CSAIGNGQPQHF

d_gene: NA
abundance: NA
j_gene: TRBJ2-2
v_gene: TRBV15
CDR3nt: TGTGCCACCAGCAGAGAAGACCTGAACACCGGGGAGCTGTTTTTT
CDR3aa: CATSREDLNTGELFF

d_gene: TRBD1
abundance: NA
j_gene: TRBJ2-6
v_gene: TRBV27
CDR3nt: TGTGCCAGCAAACGGACAGGGTGGGCGTCTGGGGCCAACGTCCTGACTTTC
CDR3aa: CASKRTGWASGANVLTF

d_gene: NA
abundance: many
j_gene: TRBJ1-5
v_gene: TRBV6-1
CDR3nt: TGTGCCAGCGGCGCCAGGGAGGGTCAGCCCCAGCATTTT
CDR3aa: CASGAREGQPQHF

d_gene: NA
abundance: few
j_gene: TRBJ1-3
v_gene: TRBV6-5
CDR3nt: TGTGCCAGCAGTTCTCGGGGGCCGGCTGGAAACACCATATATTTT
CDR3aa: CASSSRGPAGNTIYF

d_gene: NA
abundance: NA
j_gene: TRBJ1-2
v_gene: TRBV4-3
CDR3nt: TGCGCCAGCAGCCAAGAATGGGGAGGACAGCCCACTCGCTACACCTTC
CDR3aa: CASSQEWGGQPTRYTF

d_gene: NA
abundance: few
j_gene: TRBJ1-1
v_gene: TRBV11-1
CDR3nt: TGTGCCAGCAGTCATCGGACAGCCACTGAAGCTTTCTTT
CDR3aa: CASSHRTATEAFF

d_gene: NA
abundance: NA
j_gene: TRBJ2-3
v_gene: TRBV7-2
CDR3nt: TGTGCCAGCAGCTCGACGGGTTGGGAGGATACGCAGTATTTT
CDR3aa: CASSSTGWEDTQYF

d_gene: TRBD1
abundance: many
j_gene: TRBJ2-1
v_gene: TRBV20-1
CDR3nt: TGCAGTGCTATGACAGGGGGCTTAAGGCTACTTGCCAGTGAGCAGTTCTTC
CDR3aa: CSAMTGGLRLLASEQFF